This T cell receptor (beta chain) was obtained from a study of OX40 agonist ivuxolimab in advanced cancers. Study-level results: Averaged across samples, CD8+ T cells carried more expanded clones than CD4+ did.

Comments on this clone: Its antigen is still unknown.

This table comes from immunoSEQ multiplex PCR, and its TCRdb copy is limited to in-frame clones, with some not included. The table has approximately 54,000 clones, roughly 86% seen once. Individuals having autoimmune disease history or systemic immunosuppression were not enrolled. The clonotype comes from an adult with an advanced solid tumor such as melanoma, head and neck, liver or kidney cancer. Sequenced here: CD4+ or CD8+ T cells sorted from blood, sampled in a trial of the OX40 agonist ivuxolimab.

For the CDR3, the DNA is TGTGCCAGCAGCTTACGGGTAGGGGCTAGCGAGCAGTACTTC. Translation gives CASSLRVGASEQYF. The gene calls are TRBV7-2 and TRBJ2-7, with TRBD1 as a possible D gene (5 bases). The V gene lost 2 bases and the J gene lost 6 bases, with 14 bases spanning the gap. Per the germline V gene, CDR1 is SGHTA and CDR2 is FQGNSA. The CDR3 loop spans 14 amino acids.